This TCR beta chain was found in a study of CD8 T cells in Susac syndrome. This clonotype was recorded only once. Germline lookup yields CDR1 MNHEY and CDR2 SMNVEV (reference sequence). This CDR3 contains 15 residues. Trimming at V came to 5 bases and at J to 8 bases, leaving 8 bases not matched to a gene. An input of about 0.45 to 1 ug of RNA was subjected to reverse transcription using random hexamers. Each CDR3 protein gets one entry after TCRdb re-called the immunoSEQ multiplex PCR reads with MiXCR. The sample consists of roughly 130,000 distinct CDR3 sequences, roughly 94% of them appearing once. Definite or probable Susac syndrome was diagnosed using recently defined diagnostic criteria.

The TCR originated in a human donor with Susac syndrome. V gene TRBV27 combines with J gene TRBJ2-1; 11 bases agree with TRBD2. The sample taken for sequencing was CD8+ T cells from PBMCs. This CDR3 is CASSPRVAGGDEQFF. CDR3 bases: TGTGCCAGCAGTCCACGGGTAGCGGGGGGGGATGAGCAGTTCTTC.